This T cell receptor (beta chain) was sequenced for a study of blood T cells in healthy people across ages. Notes on the study in general: Investigators viewed diversity estimates from one million T cells as underestimates, the study reported.

CDR1 and CDR2 from the germline V gene are SGHRS and YFSETQ. The CDR3 length is 14 residues. The V gene lost 3 bases and the J gene lost 0 bases, with 10 bases spanning the gap. With a J-beta primer mix and a sample-barcoded 5' primer, a second PCR ran about 6 to 11 cycles. Every cDNA was tagged by a template-switch adaptor with 12 random nucleotides. MiXCR, applied by TCRdb to the 5' RACE reads, yields one record per CDR3 protein. The sample consists of 1.5 million to 1.8 million distinct CDR3 sequences, 35% to 45% of them appearing once. This clonotype was observed at least ten times. The antigen remains undetermined. Every participating donor contributed 9.5 to 10 milliliters of peripheral blood through a draw.

The source material was blood. The genes are TRBV5-1 and TRBJ2-7; D possibly corresponds to TRBD2 (6 bases). This sequence was found in a woman between 18 and 30 years old in good health. Written as DNA, the CDR3 is TGCGCCAGCAGCTATGACGGGAGCTCCTACGAGCAGTACTTC. Its protein is CASSYDGSSYEQYF. Together with reference TRBV5-1 and TRBJ2-7, the CDR3 gives the full variable domain: KAGVTQTPRYLIKTRGQQVTLSCSPISGHRSVSWYQQTPGQGLQFLFEYFSETQRNKGNFPGRFSGRQFSNSRSEMNVSTLELGDSALYLCASSYDGSSYEQYFGPGTRLTVT.